This TCR beta chain was documented in a study of cytomegalovirus exposure and HLA in healthy donors. The CDR3 is 12 amino acids. Germline loops: CDR1 SQVTM, CDR2 ANQGSEA. The V end lost 8 bases, the J end lost 8 bases, and 16 bases lay between the germline ends. Broader study findings: According to an earlier analysis, most TCR beta V segments yielded productive rearrangements about 87% or about 30% of the time.

As concerns this clone: Its specificity is unknown.

The PCR was carried out with 60 Vbeta primers and 13 Jbeta primers. Libraries were prepared by immunoSEQ multiplex PCR; TCRdb keeps only in-frame clonotypes and omits some of them. The sample table sets out 40,000 to 60,000 clones. What was sequenced was PBMCs. The receptor comes from a female donor in good health and CMV-seronegative. The rearrangement uses TRBV29-1 and TRBJ2-4; D perhaps matches TRBD1 (7 bases). The CDR3 spells CSIRGESDIQYF. The CDR3 DNA reads as TGCAGCATCAGGGGGGAGTCGGACATTCAGTACTTC.